This entry lists 14 T cell receptor beta chains sequenced from one sample in a study of OX40 agonist ivuxolimab in advanced cancers. TCRdb's copy holds only in-frame clones and misses some; the assay was immunoSEQ multiplex PCR. The sample lists tens of thousands of clones, about 88% occurring once. Sequenced material: CD4+ or CD8+ T cells sorted from blood, taken in a trial of the OX40 agonist ivuxolimab. These receptor sequences come from an adult with an advanced solid tumor such as melanoma, head and neck, liver or kidney cancer.

The chain has TRBV4-2 and TRBJ1-2, with D hard to call. Germline V gene lookup returns CDR1 LGHNA and CDR2 YNFKEQ. Trimming pared 0 bases from V and 2 bases from J, leaving 10 bases between. The CDR3 spans 15 residues. Here the CDR3 reads CASSQEPGSNYGYTF. For the CDR3, the DNA is TGTGCCAGCAGCCAAGAACCAGGTTCGAACTATGGCTACACCTTC.

As DNA, the CDR3 is TGCAGTGCTTCTCTTTACACTGAAGCTTTCTTT. Its protein is CSASLYTEAFF. The chain links TRBV20-1 to TRBJ1-1; D gene unclear. The V end was cut by 5 bases, the J end by 3 bases, with 7 bases between. This CDR3 has 11 residues. Germline V CDR1 and CDR2: DFQATT, SNEGSKA (reference sequence).

The V call is TRBV9, the J call TRBJ2-7; 10 bases fit TRBD2. The CDR3 has 15 residues. Germline V gene data show CDR1 as SGDLS and CDR2 as YYNGEE. V shed 0 bases and J 6 bases; nucleotides not matched to a gene: 6. The CDR3 here is CASSVGLAGEGEQYF. The DNA of the CDR3 is TGTGCCAGCAGCGTAGGGCTAGCGGGAGAGGGCGAGCAGTACTTC.

The V and J genes are TRBV2 and TRBJ2-5; D perhaps matches TRBD1 (6 bases). The V gene lost 4 bases and the J gene lost 1 base, with 13 bases spanning the gap. The CDR3 runs to 15 residues. The V gene's germline CDR1 is SNHLY and CDR2 FYNNEI. The CDR3 DNA follows: TGTGCCAGCAGTGGGTTAGGGGGTCCCCAAGAGACCCAGTACTTC. This gives the protein CASSGLGGPQETQYF.

Comments on this clone: One end of the junction fails to match germline, which may point to a read error. The chain uses TRBV5-1 and TRBJ2-7; no clear D. CDR1 SGHRS and CDR2 YFSETQ come from the germline V gene. CDR3 size: 12 residues. Here the CDR3 reads CASSRHLGEQYF. The CDR3 DNA follows: TGTGCCAGCAGCCGACACCTCGGTGAGCAGTACTTC.

This sequence joins TRBV18 and TRBJ1-2; no reliable D call. CDR3 size: 15 residues. V was clipped by 6 bases and J by 4 bases, with 18 bases between them. Per the germline V gene, CDR1 is KGHSH and CDR2 is LQKENI. DNA for the CDR3: TGTGCCAGCTCCCTCCTGATGCGTTCGGGCTATGGCTACACCTTC. It codes for CASSLLMRSGYGYTF. Variable domain in full (rest from reference TRBV18 and TRBJ1-2): NAGVMQNPRHLVRRRGQEARLRCSPMKGHSHVYWYRQLPEEGLKFMVYLQKENIIDESGMPKERFSAEFPKEGPSILRIQQVVRGDSAAYFCASSLLMRSGYGYTFGSGTRLTVV.

Note on this clone: An end of the junction differs from the germline gene, which may be a read error. V gene TRBV2 combines with J gene TRBJ2-2; D is unclear. CDR1 is SNHLY and CDR2 is FYNNEI in the germline V gene. The length of the CDR3 is 14 residues. The CDR3 reads CASREFPNTGELFF. The CDR3 nucleotides are TGTGCCAGCCGTGAATTCCCTAACACCGGGGAGCTGTTTTTT.

The chain joins TRBV7-9 to TRBJ1-4; TRBD1 might be the D (6 bases). V shed 5 bases and J shed 8 bases, with 12 bases lying between them. The CDR3 is made up of 13 amino acids. Germline V CDR1 and CDR2: SEHNR, FQNEAQ (reference sequence). CDR3 DNA: TGTGCCAGCAGCCTGGACAGTTGGGAAAAACTGTTTTTT. Translation gives CASSLDSWEKLFF.

The chain joins TRBV15 to TRBJ2-4; 8 bases line up with TRBD2. The CDR3 is 15 residues long. J gave up 8 bases and V 3 bases, and 9 bases lay outside the gene matches. Germline CDR1 and CDR2: LNHNV and YYDKDF (reference sequence). The chain's CDR3 is CATSRGSGGEYIQYF. CDR3 DNA: TGTGCCACCAGCAGGGGGAGCGGGGGCGAGTACATTCAGTACTTC. The full variable domain, in which reference TRBV15 and TRBJ2-4 provide the parts outside the CDR3, is DAMVIQNPRYQVTQFGKPVTLSCSQTLNHNVMYWYQQKSSQAPKLLFHYYDKDFNNEADTPDNFQSRRPNTSFCFLDIRSPGLGDTAMYLCATSRGSGGEYIQYFGAGTRLSVL.

The chain joins TRBV4-2 to TRBJ2-2; D is possibly TRBD1 (6 bases). The CDR3 consists of 17 residues. The V gene's germline CDR1 is LGHNA and CDR2 YNFKEQ. V was shortened by 1 base and J by 3 bases, with 15 bases between the two germline ends. The CDR3 DNA follows: TGTGCCAGCAGCCAAGGGTGGGCAGGGGAAGACACCGGGGAGCTGTTTTTT. This encodes CASSQGWAGEDTGELFF.

As regards this clone: The junction differs from germline at one of its ends, possibly a read error. The CDR3, as DNA: TGTGCCAGCAGTATGAGGGAGGCGAGCAATCAGCCCCAGCATTTT. It translates to CASSMREASNQPQHF. The chain links TRBV10-3 to TRBJ1-5; no clear D gene. Per the germline V gene, CDR1 is ENHRY and CDR2 is SYGVKD. The CDR3 contains 15 residues.

This chain's CDR3 is CASSFPGWQTVDEQYF. In DNA form, the CDR3 reads TGTGCCAGCAGTTTTCCCGGGTGGCAGACGGTCGACGAGCAGTACTTC. This chain uses TRBV27 with TRBJ2-7; D uncertain. Germline lookup yields CDR1 MNHEY and CDR2 SMNVEV (reference sequence). CDR3 length: 16 residues. V lost 3 bases to trimming and J lost 5 bases, with 20 bases between them.

This chain uses TRBV5-4 with TRBJ2-1; 12 bases fit TRBD1. CDR1 is SGHNT, CDR2 YYREEE, per germline (reference sequence). J lost 4 bases, V lost 4 bases, and 3 bases had no gene match. The CDR3 is made up of 15 amino acids. The CDR3 here is CASSRGQGAYNEQFF. The DNA for the CDR3 is TGTGCCAGCAGCAGGGGACAGGGGGCTTACAATGAGCAGTTCTTC.

This rearrangement joins TRBV2 to TRBJ2-3; the D is unclear. Trimming cost V 2 bases and J 0 bases, with 6 bases left between them. The CDR3 spans 14 residues. Germline CDR1 reads SNHLY; CDR2 reads FYNNEI. This chain's CDR3 is CASSETSSTDTQYF. In DNA form, the CDR3 reads TGTGCCAGCAGTGAAACGTCTAGCACAGATACGCAGTATTTT.